This TCR beta chain was documented in a study of response to subunit inactivated influenza vaccine. The CDR3 is made up of 14 amino acids. CDR1 SGHTA and CDR2 FQGNSA come from the germline V gene. The trim removed 4 bases at V and 6 bases at J, leaving 7 bases unmatched. TCRdb passed the RT-PCR reads through MiXCR, listing each CDR3 protein once. The repertoire consists of hundreds of thousands of distinct CDR3 sequences, with approximately 15% occurring once and the leading ten covering around 6.5%. The sequence was collected from a man in his fifties who received an inactivated influenza vaccine. This chain connects TRBV7-2 to TRBJ2-3, with 7 nucleotides matching TRBD1. This sample comprised PBMCs from blood, obtained less than 15 days before vaccination. CDR3 DNA sequence: TGTGCCAGCAGCTGGAGCAGGGGGTCCGATACGCAGTATTTT. Amino acid sequence: CASSWSRGSDTQYF.